This entry lists 6 T cell receptor beta chains sequenced from one sample in a study of blood T cell repertoires in COVID-19. The table came from immunoSEQ multiplex PCR; TCRdb's copy has only in-frame clones and leaves some out. The sample holds about 120,000 clones, around 87% seen once. The sequenced sample was peripheral blood. These TCRs come from a woman between 65 and 79 years old with acute or convalescent COVID-19.

This clone was seen only a few times. This chain connects TRBV2 to TRBJ1-1; TRBD1 matches at 10 bases. Germline V CDR1 and CDR2: SNHLY, FYNNEI. J was trimmed by 11 bases and V by 6 bases; bases with no gene match: 6. The CDR3 loop spans 12 amino acids. CDR3 nucleotide sequence: TGTGCCAGCAGCCAAGGGACAGGGGTCGCTTTCTTT. This encodes CASSQGTGVAFF.

The chain carries TRBV5-4 and TRBJ2-2; 8 nucleotides match TRBD1. Unmatched junction bases numbered 10, after V lost 4 bases and J lost 5 bases. CDR3 size: 16 residues. The germline V gene has CDR1 SGHNT and CDR2 YYREEE (reference sequence). The CDR3: CASSPQGAWTTGELFF. The CDR3 DNA reads as TGTGCCAGCAGCCCGCAGGGGGCCTGGACAACCGGGGAGCTGTTTTTT.

The gene calls are TRBV4-1 and TRBJ1-2; 8 bases align to TRBD1. Germline lookup yields CDR1 MGHRA and CDR2 YSYEKL. J lost 7 bases, V lost 5 bases, and 15 bases had no gene match. The CDR3 extends over 16 amino acids. CDR3 in DNA: TGCGCCAGCAGCTATATGGGACAGGCCGGAAGAAGTGGCTACACCTTC. This sequence encodes CASSYMGQAGRSGYTF.

The chain employs TRBV3-1 (or the pseudogene TRBV3-2) and TRBJ2-5, with 9 bases matching TRBD1. The length of the CDR3 is 15 residues. Germline CDR1 is LGHDT and CDR2 is YNNKEL (reference sequence). Losses at the gene ends were 4 bases for V and 5 bases for J; bases not matched to a gene: 8. This CDR3 reads CASSPSDRGVETQYF. The CDR3 DNA is TGTGCCAGCAGCCCGTCGGACAGGGGCGTCGAGACCCAGTACTTC.

The chain carries TRBV3-1 (or the pseudogene TRBV3-2) and TRBJ2-3; D is uncertain. The CDR3 consists of 14 residues. CDR1 and CDR2 from the germline V gene are LGHDT and YNNKEL (reference sequence). Between the trimmed V and J ends, which lost 0 bases and 6 bases, there was a span of 10 bases. In nucleotides, the CDR3 is TGTGCCAGCAGCCAAGATCTCAGGTGGGATACGCAGTATTTT. As protein: CASSQDLRWDTQYF.

This chain joins TRBV4-2 and TRBJ1-6; the D gene is possibly TRBD1 (6 bases). CDR1 is LGHNA, CDR2 YNFKEQ, per germline. The CDR3 length is 18 residues. Deletions cut 1 base from V and 2 bases from J, with 15 bases between. The CDR3 reads CASSQGSGRGAYNSPLHF. CDR3 coding DNA: TGTGCCAGCAGCCAAGGGTCGGGCAGGGGCGCCTATAATTCACCCCTCCACTTT.